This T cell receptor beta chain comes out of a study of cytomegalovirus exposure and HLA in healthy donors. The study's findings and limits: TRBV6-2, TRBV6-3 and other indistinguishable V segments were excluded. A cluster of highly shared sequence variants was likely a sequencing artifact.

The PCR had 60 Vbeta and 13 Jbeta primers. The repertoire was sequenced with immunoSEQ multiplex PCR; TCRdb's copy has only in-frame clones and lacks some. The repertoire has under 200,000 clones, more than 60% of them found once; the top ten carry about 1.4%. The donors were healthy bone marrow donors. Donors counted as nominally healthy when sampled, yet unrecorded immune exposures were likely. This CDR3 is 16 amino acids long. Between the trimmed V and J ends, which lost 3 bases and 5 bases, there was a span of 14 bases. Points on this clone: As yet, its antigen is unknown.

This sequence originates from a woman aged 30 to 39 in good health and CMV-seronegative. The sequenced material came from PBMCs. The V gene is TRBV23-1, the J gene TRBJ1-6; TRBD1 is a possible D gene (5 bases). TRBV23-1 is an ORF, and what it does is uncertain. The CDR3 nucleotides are TGCGCCAGCAGTCATTGTCCAGACAGCGATAATTCACCCCTCCACTTT. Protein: CASSHCPDSDNSPLHF.